A single sample is the source of the 13 T cell receptor beta chains below, sequenced in a study of blood T cell repertoires in COVID-19. Profiling relied on immunoSEQ multiplex PCR, and the TCRdb table lists in-frame clones only, not all of them. The data hold more than 300,000 clones, with around 91% observed a single time. Sequenced input: peripheral blood. Source of these receptors: a woman aged 18-30 years who had recovered from COVID-19.

V is TRBV10-1 and J is TRBJ2-7; 9 bases line up with TRBD1. This CDR3 is built from 15 residues. Trimming cost V 10 bases and J 7 bases; bases outside gene matches: 17. CDR1 is WNHNN and CDR2 is SYGVQD in the germline V gene (reference sequence). In DNA form, the CDR3 reads TGCGCCACCCGAGAAGGGACAGGGCCTATCGGGGAGCAGTACGTC. Amino acids: CATREGTGPIGEQYV.

The chain recombines TRBV4-3 with TRBJ2-1; 10 bases are shared with TRBD2. The CDR3 loop spans 18 amino acids. Germline V CDR1 and CDR2: LGHNA, YSLEER. V trimming: 0 bases; J trimming: 1 base; junction bases outside the gene matches: 6. The CDR3 region is CASSQDGAGGFSYNEQFF. CDR3 in DNA: TGCGCCAGCAGCCAAGACGGAGCGGGAGGGTTTTCCTACAATGAGCAGTTCTTC.

The gene calls are TRBV24-1 and TRBJ1-5, with D tentatively TRBD1 (6 bases). CDR3 length: 16 residues. Germline V gives CDR1 KGHDR, CDR2 SFDVKD. The germline V and J ends were trimmed by 7 bases and 0 bases, with 15 bases remaining between them. This CDR3 is CATSPTGTLSNQPQHF. The CDR3 bases are TGTGCCACCAGCCCTACCGGGACACTTAGCAATCAGCCCCAGCATTTT.

The rearrangement joins TRBV6-2 or TRBV6-3 to TRBJ2-2; unclear D gene. Germline V gene sequence: CDR1 MNHEY, CDR2 SVGEGT. Trimming cost V 0 bases and J 5 bases, with 10 bases left between them. CDR3 length equals 15 residues. CDR3 nucleotide sequence: TGTGCCAGCAGTTACTCCCCTACCGGGACCGGGGAGCTGTTTTTT. This codes for CASSYSPTGTGELFF.

The rearrangement uses TRBV7-2 and TRBJ1-1; D gene ambiguous. The germline V gene has CDR1 SGHTA and CDR2 FQGNSA. The CDR3 runs 17 residues. V was shortened by 2 bases and J by 3 bases, with 19 bases between the two germline ends. CDR3 protein: CASSLRFSGRVDTEAFF. The CDR3 region has the DNA TGTGCCAGCAGCTTACGGTTCTCCGGGAGGGTGGACACTGAAGCTTTCTTT.

This clone appeared a few times. The chain employs TRBV7-9 and TRBJ1-3; TRBD1 matches at 7 bases. V lost 4 bases, J lost 4 bases, and 7 bases stayed unmatched. CDR3 size: 15 residues. The germline CDR1 and CDR2 sequences are SEHNR and FQNEAQ (reference sequence). The chain's CDR3 is CASSSTGTAGNTIYF. The CDR3 DNA reads as TGTGCCAGCAGCTCGACCGGGACAGCCGGAAACACCATATATTTT.

The rearrangement uses TRBV19 and TRBJ1-6; 9 bases are shared with TRBD1. This CDR3 comprises 17 residues. Trimming removed 2 bases from V and 7 bases from J; junction bases left unmatched: 9. Germline assignment: CDR1 LNHDA and CDR2 SQIVND (reference sequence). CDR3 sequence: CASSIPTAGQGNSPLHF. CDR3 DNA: TGTGCCAGTAGTATACCGACGGCCGGACAGGGGAATTCACCCCTCCACTTT.

The rearrangement uses TRBV19 and TRBJ2-1; D is possibly TRBD2 (6 bases). The V and J ends lost 0 bases and 5 bases respectively, with 11 bases between them. From germline, CDR1 is LNHDA and CDR2 SQIVND (reference sequence). This CDR3 contains 15 residues. The chain's CDR3 is CASSIDRGLHNEQFF. The DNA for the CDR3 is TGTGCCAGTAGTATAGATCGAGGACTACACAATGAGCAGTTCTTC.

The rearrangement joins TRBV5-6 to TRBJ2-3; 9 bases agree with TRBD2. V trimming: 1 base; J trimming: 6 bases; junction bases outside the gene matches: 3. CDR3 length equals 14 residues. The germline gives CDR1 SGHDT, CDR2 YYEEEE. The CDR3: CASSLPSGIDTQYF. In DNA, the CDR3 is TGTGCCAGCAGCTTGCCTAGCGGGATTGATACGCAGTATTTT.

This chain joins TRBV15 and TRBJ1-4; D is undetermined. Trimming removed 1 base at V and 6 bases at J, with 6 bases between. Germline lookup yields CDR1 LNHNV and CDR2 YYDKDF (reference sequence). The CDR3 consists of 13 residues. The CDR3 bases are TGTGCCACCAGCAGAGCCCCGGATGAAAAACTGTTTTTT. Its translation is CATSRAPDEKLFF.

This clone was detected only once. The J gene is TRBJ1-2, the V gene TRBV6-1; TRBD1 aligns across 10 bases. The ends lost 0 bases at V and 10 bases at J; junction bases unmatched: 5. Germline values: CDR1 MNHNS, CDR2 SASEGT. The CDR3 runs to 14 residues. CDR3 loop: CASSEATGGPLYTF. The CDR3 nucleotides read TGTGCCAGCAGTGAAGCGACAGGGGGCCCGCTCTACACCTTC.

J is TRBJ1-2 and V is TRBV5-1; a weak D match, TRBD1 (6 bases). The germline V gene has CDR1 SGHRS and CDR2 YFSETQ. The CDR3 consists of 15 residues. Trimming left V 1 base short and J 0 bases short, with 10 bases between. The CDR3 region is CASSLTGGPNYGYTF. DNA for the CDR3: TGCGCCAGCAGCTTGACGGGGGGGCCTAACTATGGCTACACCTTC.

This clone was seen once. The chain is built from TRBV5-8 and TRBJ2-3, with 9 bases aligning to TRBD1. This CDR3 has 14 residues. The V gene end was trimmed by 6 bases and the J gene end by 6 bases; junction bases not matched to a gene: 8. In germline, CDR1 is SGHTS, CDR2 YDEGEE. The CDR3 nucleotides are TGTGCCAGCACAAGACAGGGGGATTGGGATACGCAGTATTTT. Amino acids: CASTRQGDWDTQYF.